This T cell receptor beta chain was recorded in a study of blood T cell repertoires in COVID-19. In the study overall: Italy, Spain and the United States were the sources of the convalescent and acute COVID-19 samples.

The assay was immunoSEQ multiplex PCR, and TCRdb's table has in-frame clones only and misses some. The data hold around 290,000 clones, with about 89% observed a single time. During active infection, Seattle patients enrolled and were then monitored through disease. V lost 0 bases to trimming and J lost 5 bases; unmatched junction nucleotides: 7. CDR3 length: 15 amino acids. Germline V gene data show CDR1 as SGHNT and CDR2 as YYREEE (reference sequence). This clonotype was sampled from a woman aged 25 to 39 with COVID-19, enrolled during active disease. V is TRBV5-4 and J is TRBJ2-7; 8 nucleotides line up with TRBD2. The source material was peripheral blood. The CDR3: CASSLDSGRVNEQYF. The CDR3 nucleotides are TGTGCCAGCAGCTTGGACAGCGGGAGAGTTAACGAGCAGTACTTC.